These T cell receptor beta chains were read from a single sample in a study of T cell responses to AZD1222 COVID-19 vaccine. Method: immunoSEQ multiplex PCR; TCRdb's copy keeps in-frame clones and lacks some. Altogether about 120,000 clones are present, under 90% being singletons, with the ten largest covering 3.5% to 5%. This specimen consisted of peripheral blood, obtained on day 0 of AZD1222 vaccination. These receptors were collected from an adult in good health. CDR3s include the opening cysteine and the closing phenylalanine or tryptophan. A D gene is named only where the DNA matches it firmly. A row's size may be missing; if present it is once, few, many or a size class.

j_gene: TRBJ1-2; abundance: once; d_gene: TRBD1; v_gene: TRBV6-1; CDR3nt: TGTGCCAGCAGTGAAAGGGGATGGTTAACCGGGACAGGGAATTTTGGCTACACCTTC; CDR3aa: CASSERGWLTGTGNFGYTF
j_gene: TRBJ1-4; abundance: NA; d_gene: TRBD1; v_gene: TRBV6-5; CDR3nt: TGTGCCAGCAGTCAACAGGGGGGAAATGAAAAACTGTTTTTT; CDR3aa: CASSQQGGNEKLFF
j_gene: TRBJ2-7; abundance: NA; d_gene: NA; v_gene: TRBV6-5; CDR3nt: TGTGCCAGCAGCCGTGGGCCCGCAGGCGTCTACGAGCAGTACTTC; CDR3aa: CASSRGPAGVYEQYF
j_gene: TRBJ1-1; abundance: NA; d_gene: NA; v_gene: TRBV11-3; CDR3nt: TGTGCCAGCAGCGACCGGGACACTGAAGCTTTCTTT; CDR3aa: CASSDRDTEAFF
j_gene: TRBJ1-1; abundance: NA; d_gene: NA; v_gene: TRBV21-1; CDR3nt: TGTGCCAGCAGCAAAGGGTTGTGGCGGATCGCGAACACTGAAGCTTTCTTT; CDR3aa: CASSKGLWRIANTEAFF
j_gene: TRBJ2-3; abundance: once; d_gene: NA; v_gene: TRBV3-1/TRBV3-2; CDR3nt: TGTGCCAGCAGCCCCCGGCCAGGCGAGAGGCAGTATTTT; CDR3aa: CASSPRPGERQYF
j_gene: TRBJ1-3; abundance: NA; d_gene: NA; v_gene: TRBV2; CDR3nt: TGTGCCAGCCTACGTGACTCTGGAAACACCATATATTTT; CDR3aa: CASLRDSGNTIYF
j_gene: TRBJ2-7; abundance: NA; d_gene: TRBD1; v_gene: TRBV7-9; CDR3nt: TGTGCCAGCAGCTTAGGACAGGGCGGGGAGCAGTACTTC; CDR3aa: CASSLGQGGEQYF
j_gene: TRBJ2-3; abundance: NA; d_gene: NA; v_gene: TRBV28; CDR3nt: TGTGCCAGCAGTTCCTCGGACTCCGATACGCAGTATTTT; CDR3aa: CASSSSDSDTQYF
j_gene: TRBJ2-7; abundance: NA; d_gene: NA; v_gene: TRBV15; CDR3nt: TGTGCCACAGGAGGGGCCGAGCAGTACTTC; CDR3aa: CATGGAEQYF
j_gene: TRBJ1-1; abundance: once; d_gene: TRBD1; v_gene: TRBV5-5; CDR3nt: TGTGCCAGCAGCTTGGGGTTAGGGGGCTCTGAAGCTTTCTTT; CDR3aa: CASSLGLGGSEAFF
j_gene: TRBJ2-2; abundance: once; d_gene: NA; v_gene: TRBV2; CDR3nt: TGTGCCAGCAGTGAAGGGGTTCCCGGGGAGCTGTTTTTT; CDR3aa: CASSEGVPGELFF
j_gene: TRBJ2-3; abundance: NA; d_gene: NA; v_gene: TRBV9; CDR3nt: TGTGCCAGCAGCGTAGCATCAGGACTGAGTTCCGTGGATACGCAGTATTTT; CDR3aa: CASSVASGLSSVDTQYF
j_gene: TRBJ1-3; abundance: NA; d_gene: TRBD1; v_gene: TRBV9; CDR3nt: TGTGCCAGCAGCCCCCGTTCTTGGACAGGGTACGGAAACACCATATATTTT; CDR3aa: CASSPRSWTGYGNTIYF
j_gene: TRBJ2-3; abundance: NA; d_gene: TRBD2; v_gene: TRBV24-1; CDR3nt: TGTGCCACCAGTGAAAGGGGTAGCGGGGGACCGGGGGATACGCAGTATTTT; CDR3aa: CATSERGSGGPGDTQYF
j_gene: TRBJ1-2; abundance: NA; d_gene: NA; v_gene: TRBV28; CDR3nt: TGTGCCAGCAGGGGGGGCTATGGCTACACCTTC; CDR3aa: CASRGGYGYTF
j_gene: TRBJ1-4; abundance: NA; d_gene: TRBD1; v_gene: TRBV6-5; CDR3nt: TGTGCCAGCAGACGGGACAGGGACCCCGAAAAACTGTTTTTT; CDR3aa: CASRRDRDPEKLFF
j_gene: TRBJ2-3; abundance: NA; d_gene: TRBD2; v_gene: TRBV19; CDR3nt: TGTGCCAGTAGTATAACAGGCGGACTAGTTAGCACAGATACGCAGTATTTT; CDR3aa: CASSITGGLVSTDTQYF
j_gene: TRBJ2-1; abundance: NA; d_gene: NA; v_gene: TRBV6-5; CDR3nt: TGTGCCAGCAGTTACTCTTCCCCCAGCAGGGCCAATGAGCAGTTCTTC; CDR3aa: CASSYSSPSRANEQFF
j_gene: TRBJ1-2; abundance: NA; d_gene: NA; v_gene: TRBV6-6; CDR3nt: TGTGCCAGCAGTTACTCAACGTCCTTCACCGGCGGCTACACCTTC; CDR3aa: CASSYSTSFTGGYTF
j_gene: TRBJ2-3; abundance: NA; d_gene: TRBD2; v_gene: TRBV6-1; CDR3nt: TGTGCCAGCAGTGAACCGGTAGCGGGTAGCACAGATACGCAGTATTTT; CDR3aa: CASSEPVAGSTDTQYF
j_gene: TRBJ1-3; abundance: few; d_gene: TRBD1; v_gene: TRBV6-5; CDR3nt: TGTGCCAGCAGGGGACAGGGGGCGGCTGGAAACACCATATATTTT; CDR3aa: CASRGQGAAGNTIYF
j_gene: TRBJ1-5; abundance: NA; d_gene: TRBD1; v_gene: TRBV2; CDR3nt: TGTGCCAGCAGAGGGGACAGTTTGCAGCCCCAGCATTTT; CDR3aa: CASRGDSLQPQHF
j_gene: TRBJ2-1; abundance: NA; d_gene: NA; v_gene: TRBV5-4; CDR3nt: TGTGCCAGCAGCCGACAGGATTCCCGAAATGAGCAGTTCTTC; CDR3aa: CASSRQDSRNEQFF
j_gene: TRBJ1-6; abundance: NA; d_gene: NA; v_gene: TRBV6-5; CDR3nt: TGTGCCAGCAAAAACAGCCCCACTAATAATTCACCCCTCCACTTT; CDR3aa: CASKNSPTNNSPLHF